The 31 T cell receptor beta chains presented below share a single source sample, sequenced in a study of early T cells in non-severe SARS-CoV-2 infection (dated by TCRdb to about 2021). Library preparation was by 5' RACE. The sequencer was a NextSeq 500. TCRdb handled the public reads itself, with Q25 trimming in fastp and clone calling in MiXCR, and kept productive beta chains. All rows with the same CDR3 protein become a single entry with the most common DNA and genes. This sample lists about 60,000 distinct CDR3 sequences; around an eighth were detected once. The ten largest clones add up to 4.4% of the sample. Sequenced: whole blood. Receptor source: an adult who was a healthcare worker with PCR-confirmed SARS-CoV-2 infection or an uninfected control (not recorded which).

CDR3 amino acids: CSPGTPYNEQFF. The CDR3 DNA sequence: TGCAGTCCAGGGACACCTTACAATGAGCAGTTCTTC. The V gene is TRBV20-1, the J gene TRBJ2-1, with D maybe TRBD1 (6 bases). The CDR3 consists of 12 residues. With 8 bases removed from V and 4 bases from J, the gap between germline ends came to 12 bases. Germline V lookup: CDR1 DFQATT, CDR2 SNEGSKA (reference sequence).

This clonotype occurred many times. J is TRBJ2-3 and V is TRBV10-2; the D is unclear. The CDR3 has 13 residues. From germline, CDR1 is WSHSY and CDR2 SAAADI. Trimming removed 2 bases from V and 7 bases from J, with 10 bases in between. CDR3 sequence: CASSEVGRNTQYF. CDR3 in DNA: TGCGCCAGCAGTGAGGTAGGACGGAATACGCAGTATTTT.

The chain joins TRBV25-1 to TRBJ2-1; D is ambiguous. Trimming cost V 4 bases and J 1 base, with 11 bases left between them. The CDR3 loop spans 15 amino acids. Per the germline V gene, CDR1 is MGHDK and CDR2 is SYGVNS. This CDR3 reads CASSVRSGSYNEQFF. The CDR3 region has the DNA TGTGCCAGCAGTGTAAGGAGTGGGTCCTACAATGAGCAGTTCTTC. Full variable domain (remainder filled in from reference TRBV25-1 and TRBJ2-1): EADIYQTPRYLVIGTGKKITLECSQTMGHDKMYWYQQDPGMELHLIHYSYGVNSTEKGDLSSESTVSRIRTEHFPLTLESARPSHTSQYLCASSVRSGSYNEQFFGPGTRLTVL.

This clonotype was picked up many times. The chain combines TRBV11-3 with TRBJ2-1; D is perhaps TRBD1 or TRBD2 (6 bases each). With 1 base removed from V and 0 bases from J, the gap between germline ends came to 16 bases. Germline V gene lookup returns CDR1 SGHNT and CDR2 YENEEA. CDR3 size: 18 residues. The DNA for the CDR3 is TGTGCCAGCAGCTTAGGCACTCTAGGGGGGAGCTCCTACAATGAGCAGTTCTTC. Its protein is CASSLGTLGGSSYNEQFF.

This clonotype was counted ten times or more. This rearrangement joins TRBV6-5 to TRBJ2-2; 11 nucleotides agree with TRBD2. This CDR3 has 15 amino acids. CDR1 and CDR2 (germline): MNHEY, SVGAGI. V dropped 6 bases and J dropped 4; count of bases not matched to a gene: 4. The CDR3 DNA reads TGTGCCAGCAGGCTACTAGCGGGAGTCACCGGGGAGCTGTTTTTT. Amino acids: CASRLLAGVTGELFF.

This chain joins TRBV7-9 and TRBJ2-3, with D unresolved. V lost 3 bases and J 0 bases, leaving 13 bases between the germline ends. Germline CDR1 reads SEHNR; CDR2 reads FQNEAQ (reference sequence). The CDR3 has 16 amino acids. The CDR3 region is CASSFLAAASTDTQYF. CDR3 sequence (DNA): TGTGCCAGCAGCTTTCTGGCGGCGGCTAGCACAGATACGCAGTATTTT.

V gene TRBV14 combines with J gene TRBJ2-3, with D possibly matching TRBD1 (6 bases). The V and J ends lost 4 bases and 0 bases respectively, with 11 bases between them. The germline V gene encodes CDR1 SGHDN and CDR2 FVKESK. This CDR3 region has 15 residues. CDR3 coding DNA: TGTGCCAGCAGCCTATGGGACACGAGCACAGATACGCAGTATTTT. It translates to CASSLWDTSTDTQYF.

In its sample, this clonotype was seen many times. The chain links TRBV2 to TRBJ1-6; TRBD1 aligns across 7 bases. Germline V gene lookup returns CDR1 SNHLY and CDR2 FYNNEI. The J segment lost 3 bases and the V segment lost 4 bases, leaving 3 bases of the junction unmatched. This CDR3 contains 15 residues. The CDR3 protein is CASSAGDSYNSPLHF. For the CDR3, the DNA is TGTGCCAGCAGTGCAGGGGACAGCTATAATTCACCCCTCCACTTT.

In this sample, this clonotype turned up many times. The rearrangement joins TRBV5-1 to TRBJ2-7, with D perhaps TRBD1 (5 bases). The V end lost 0 bases, the J end lost 2 bases, and 12 bases lay between the germline ends. Germline loops: CDR1 SGHRS, CDR2 YFSETQ. The CDR3 runs to 15 residues. The CDR3 coding sequence is TGCGCCAGCAGCTTGGCTCCAGGGTGGACCTACGAGCAGTACTTC. Its protein is CASSLAPGWTYEQYF.

The chain recombines TRBV2 with TRBJ2-1, with D possibly called TRBD1 or TRBD2 (5 bases each). V was pared by 5 bases and J by 10 bases, with 15 bases between. Germline-derived CDR1 and CDR2 are SNHLY and FYNNEI. The CDR3 runs to 13 residues. The CDR3 bases are TGTGCCAGCAGTCCGGGGACGGGGCGGGAGCAGTTCTTC. Its translation is CASSPGTGREQFF.

The V and J genes are TRBV5-1 and TRBJ1-5; 7 bases are a match to TRBD1. The trim removed 1 base at V and 1 base at J, leaving 14 bases unmatched. The CDR3 consists of 19 residues. In germline, CDR1 is SGHRS, CDR2 YFSETQ. The CDR3 nucleotides read TGCGCCAGCAGCTTGTTTCAGAGGACAGGTTCAAGGAGCAATCAGCCCCAGCATTTT. It yields the protein CASSLFQRTGSRSNQPQHF.

This clonotype was seen many times. This chain connects TRBV28 to TRBJ1-1; D possibly corresponds to TRBD1 (6 bases). Germline CDR1 reads MDHEN; CDR2 reads SYDVKM. The CDR3 runs to 14 residues. V was cut by 2 bases and J by 1 base, with 8 bases left in between. CDR3: CASSLQGTNTEAFF. DNA for the CDR3: TGTGCCAGCAGTTTACAGGGGACGAACACTGAAGCTTTCTTT.

In its sample, this clonotype was seen many times. V gene TRBV30 combines with J gene TRBJ1-2; 10 bases are shared with TRBD1. Per germline, CDR1 GTSNPN and CDR2 SVGIG (reference sequence). This CDR3 has 15 amino acids. J was trimmed by 6 bases and V by 4 bases; bases with no gene match: 11. CDR3 sequence: CAWISPWDRGNGYTF. Here the CDR3 DNA reads TGTGCCTGGATTTCCCCATGGGACAGGGGTAATGGCTACACCTTC.

DNA for the CDR3: TGTGCCAGCAGTTTCAAGACAGGGACGGTTTACACCGGGGAGCTGTTTTTT. Translation: CASSFKTGTVYTGELFF. The chain combines TRBV6-5 with TRBJ2-2; TRBD1 agrees at 7 bases. Germline V gives CDR1 MNHEY, CDR2 SVGAGI. The CDR3 has 17 residues. V shed 4 bases and J 3 bases; nucleotides not matched to a gene: 11.

This clonotype has ten or more counts. This chain uses TRBV5-5 with TRBJ1-6; D gene ambiguous. Germline-derived CDR1 and CDR2 are SGHKS and YYEKEE (reference sequence). The CDR3 spans 16 residues. V gave up 0 bases and J gave up 3 bases, with 10 bases separating them. CDR3 in amino acids: CASSLDATDYNSPLHF. The CDR3 DNA follows: TGTGCCAGCAGCTTGGACGCCACCGACTATAATTCACCCCTCCACTTT.

This chain joins TRBV5-4 and TRBJ1-6; no clear D. Trimming took off 4 bases at V and 1 base at J, with 6 bases between the two ends. Germline assignment: CDR1 SGHNT and CDR2 YYREEE (reference sequence). The CDR3 has 14 residues. The CDR3 here is CASSRGSYNSPLHF. The CDR3 DNA is TGTGCCAGCAGCCGAGGGTCCTATAATTCACCCCTCCACTTT. Based on the CDR3 plus reference TRBV5-4 and TRBJ1-6, the full variable domain is ETGVTQSPTHLIKTRGQQVTLRCSSQSGHNTVSWYQQALGQGPQFIFQYYREEENGRGNFPPRFSGLQFPNYSSELNVNALELDDSALYLCASSRGSYNSPLHFGNGTRLTVT.

Regarding this clonotype: Its ends do not fully match the called genes, so a read error is possible. The chain joins TRBV4-3 to TRBJ2-7; TRBD2 matches at 7 bases. This CDR3 region has 14 residues. Germline loops: CDR1 LGHNA, CDR2 YSLEER. The CDR3 here is CASSQETSSHEQYF. CDR3 DNA sequence: TGCGCCAGCAGCCAGGAGACTAGCTCCCACGAGCAGTACTTC.

The gene calls are TRBV29-1 and TRBJ2-5; 7 nucleotides align to TRBD1. V lost 6 bases to trimming and J lost 5 bases; unmatched junction nucleotides: 6. The CDR3 is 12 amino acids. Germline V gene lookup returns CDR1 SQVTM and CDR2 ANQGSEA. The DNA of the CDR3 is TGCAGCGTCAGACAGGGCTTGGAGACCCAGTACTTC. Translation gives CSVRQGLETQYF.

At least ten counts were recorded for this clonotype. The chain recombines TRBV27 with TRBJ1-1; D not resolved. V was trimmed by 5 bases and J by 3 bases, leaving 10 bases between them. From germline, CDR1 is MNHEY and CDR2 SMNVEV (reference sequence). The CDR3 is 13 amino acids. The CDR3 reads CASSRDTYTEAFF. CDR3 nucleotides: TGTGCCAGCAGTCGCGACACTTACACTGAAGCTTTCTTT.

V and J are TRBV29-1 and TRBJ2-3, with D hard to call. Trimming took off 6 bases at V and 0 bases at J, with 7 bases between the two ends. Germline loops: CDR1 SQVTM, CDR2 ANQGSEA. The CDR3 totals 12 residues. In DNA form, the CDR3 reads TGCAGCGTAGATGTAAGCACAGATACGCAGTATTTT. The encoded protein is CSVDVSTDTQYF.

This clonotype was seen a few times. J is TRBJ2-1 and V is TRBV29-1; 8 bases match TRBD1. Germline V lookup: CDR1 SQVTM, CDR2 ANQGSEA. Germline trimming cut 0 bases from V and 9 bases from J; bases unmatched to any gene: 7. The CDR3 spans 14 residues. The CDR3 reads CSVEDPAGGFEQFF. The CDR3 DNA sequence: TGCAGCGTTGAAGACCCCGCAGGGGGCTTTGAGCAGTTCTTC.

V gene TRBV28 combines with J gene TRBJ2-5; 9 bases match TRBD1. V shed 11 bases and J 4 bases; nucleotides not matched to a gene: 8. The CDR3 totals 13 residues. The germline V gene encodes CDR1 MDHEN and CDR2 SYDVKM. This CDR3 reads CAGGTGNVETQYF. The DNA of the CDR3 is TGTGCCGGGGGGACAGGGAACGTAGAGACCCAGTACTTC.

This clonotype was detected ten times or more. The chain uses TRBV4-1 and TRBJ2-2; no clear D. The CDR3 spans 16 residues. Germline CDR1 and CDR2: MGHRA and YSYEKL. V lost 0 bases, J lost 4 bases, and 12 bases lay in between. CDR3 sequence: CASSQEIGHFTGELFF. CDR3 coding DNA: TGCGCCAGCAGCCAAGAAATAGGGCATTTCACCGGGGAGCTGTTTTTT.

This clonotype was seen more than once but under ten times. The chain links TRBV28 to TRBJ2-1, with D uncertain. The germline V gene encodes CDR1 MDHEN and CDR2 SYDVKM. This CDR3 contains 13 residues. The V gene lost 2 bases and the J gene lost 6 bases, with 8 bases spanning the gap. CDR3 nucleotides: TGTGCCAGCAGTTTAAGGCAACTCAATGAGCAGTTCTTC. Translation gives CASSLRQLNEQFF.

V gene TRBV19 combines with J gene TRBJ1-5; D remains unclear. Trimming removed 7 bases from V and 9 bases from J, with 16 bases in between. CDR1 LNHDA and CDR2 SQIVND come from the germline V gene (reference sequence). This CDR3 comprises 13 residues. The CDR3 spells CASNREFGVPQHF. CDR3 nucleotide sequence: TGTGCCAGTAACCGGGAATTTGGCGTGCCCCAGCATTTT.

V is TRBV7-8 and J is TRBJ1-1; 10 bases agree with TRBD1. The CDR3 covers 14 residues. Trimming cost V 1 base and J 6 bases; bases outside gene matches: 2. Germline loops: CDR1 SGHVS, CDR2 FQNEAQ. The CDR3 coding sequence is TGTGCCAGCAGCTTAGGACAGGGGGCGGCTGAAGCTTTCTTT. Its translation is CASSLGQGAAEAFF.

This clonotype was picked up many times. J is TRBJ1-5 and V is TRBV3-1; D is unclear. Germline V lookup: CDR1 LGHDT, CDR2 YNNKEL (reference sequence). The V gene lost 4 bases and the J gene lost 5 bases, with 9 bases spanning the gap. The CDR3 extends over 13 amino acids. Written as DNA, the CDR3 is TGTGCCAGCAGCCCCCGGCTCGATCAGCCCCAGCATTTT. The encoded protein is CASSPRLDQPQHF.

There are many counts of this clonotype. The rearrangement joins TRBV19 to TRBJ2-7, with D unresolved. Trimming took off 7 bases at V and 2 bases at J, with 15 bases between the two ends. This CDR3 spans 14 amino acids. Germline V gene sequence: CDR1 LNHDA, CDR2 SQIVND (reference sequence). CDR3: CASKVTTATYEQYF. The CDR3 DNA reads as TGTGCCAGTAAGGTGACGACGGCGACCTACGAGCAGTACTTC. The variable domain in full, completed from reference TRBV19 and TRBJ2-7, reads DGGITQSPKYLFRKEGQNVTLSCEQNLNHDAMYWYRQDPGQGLRLIYYSQIVNDFQKGDIAEGYSVSREKKESFPLTVTSAQKNPTAFYLCASKVTTATYEQYFGPGTRLTVT.

This clonotype has just a few counts. This chain links TRBV11-2 with TRBJ2-7, with D possibly being TRBD1 (5 bases). Germline assignment: CDR1 SGHAT and CDR2 FQNNGV. This CDR3 contains 15 residues. Trimming left V 0 bases short and J 5 bases short, with 14 bases between. DNA of the CDR3: TGTGCCAGCAGCTTAGATTGGAGCCAGGGCCACGAGCAGTACTTC. Translating it yields CASSLDWSQGHEQYF.

This clonotype showed up many times. This sequence joins TRBV2 and TRBJ1-5; TRBD1 is a possible D gene (6 bases). The CDR3 has 15 amino acids. CDR1 and CDR2 from the germline V gene are SNHLY and FYNNEI. V was clipped by 4 bases and J by 1 base, with 11 bases between them. The CDR3 spells CASSGRDTSNQPQHF. In nucleotides, the CDR3 is TGTGCCAGCAGTGGCCGGGACACAAGCAATCAGCCCCAGCATTTT.

There are many counts of this clonotype. The J gene is TRBJ1-6, the V gene TRBV7-9; D is possibly TRBD1 (6 bases). The CDR3 is made up of 14 amino acids. Trimming left V 1 base short and J 11 bases short, with 12 bases between. Germline assignment: CDR1 SEHNR and CDR2 FQNEAQ (reference sequence). CDR3 loop: CASSLEDRKTPLHF. DNA for the CDR3: TGTGCCAGCAGCTTAGAGGACAGAAAAACACCCCTCCACTTT.